This T cell receptor (beta chain) was identified during a study of blood T cell repertoires in COVID-19. Overall study: Material from acute and convalescent COVID-19 was sourced from the United States, Italy and Spain.

The authors' processing: Reference gene primer amplification gave estimated nucleated cell counts. Sequencing used immunoSEQ multiplex PCR; TCRdb keeps in-frame clones, though not all of them. V and J calls and clone size come straight from that table; D and trimming were deduced from the DNA. This sample has 150,000 to 200,000 clones, with approximately 90% found just once. Seattle patient enrollment occurred during active infection, with longitudinal follow-up thereafter. The receptor's source is a woman between 70 and 85 years old with COVID-19, enrolled during active disease. Sequencing was done on a sample of peripheral blood.

CDR3 coding DNA: TGTGCCATCAGTGTACTCGGGAATGAGCAGTTCTTC. Amino acid sequence: CAISVLGNEQFF. The genes are TRBV10-3 and TRBJ2-1; D call uncertain. V lost 4 bases, J lost 7 bases, and 8 bases lay in between. Germline lookup yields CDR1 ENHRY and CDR2 SYGVKD. This CDR3 contains 12 residues.